Sequencing of this T cell receptor beta chain was carried out in a study of a mutant IDH1 vaccine in newly diagnosed glioma. The CDR3 has 12 residues. CDR1 is SGHDN, CDR2 FVKESK, per germline. Trimming took off 0 bases at V and 11 bases at J, with 5 bases between the two ends. About this clone: Its target is unknown.

Clones were read by immunoSEQ multiplex PCR, and TCRdb kept only the in-frame ones, dropping some. The sample yields 50,000 to 65,000 clones, around 83% seen once. Time point indicated: week 47, end of study. Mutant IDH1 20-mer peptide, at 300 ug, made up each vaccine dose, with topical imiquimod. The chain is built from TRBV14 and TRBJ1-6; D not resolved. The origin of this receptor is a woman aged 45 to 65 with glioma. The source material was PBMCs, sampled from a glioma patient whose treatment included an IDH1 peptide vaccine. CDR3 sequence (DNA): TGTGCCAGCAGCCAAGATCGGCCACCCCTCCACTTT. Translated, it gives CASSQDRPPLHF.